At least ten counts were recorded for the clone carrying this TCR beta chain. The time point is: longitudinal time-point 1 (baseline). Synthesis of cDNA used 5'RACE (with 10-nucleotide random UMIs). TCRdb ran MiXCR on the 5' RACE reads and lists one entry per CDR3 protein. The table includes about 53,000 distinct CDR3 sequences, 10% detected once. The data stem from a study of neurological immune-mediated disorders. The length of the CDR3 is 13 residues. V gave up 3 bases and J gave up 3 bases, with 11 bases separating them. CDR1 and CDR2 from the germline V gene are DFQATT and SNEGSKA (reference sequence).

Sequenced: PBMCs. The clonotype was recovered from a woman in her forties in good health. This chain uses TRBV20-1 with TRBJ1-1, with D maybe TRBD1 (5 bases). In nucleotides, the CDR3 is TGCAGTGCTAGTAAACAGGAGGACACTGAAGCTTTCTTT. It encodes CSASKQEDTEAFF.